This T cell receptor (beta chain) comes out of a study of cytomegalovirus exposure and HLA in healthy donors. Study-wide findings and caveats: Both high specificity and high sensitivity reportedly marked the classifier's diagnosis of cytomegalovirus status. According to the study, 180 or so TCR beta chains were cytomegalovirus-associated. Subsequent analysis revealed that first-cohort TCR clusters tended to co-occur in the 130 or so validation repertoires.

Remarks on this clone: As yet, its antigen is unknown.

Sequencing was performed with immunoSEQ multiplex PCR; in TCRdb, only in-frame clones are kept and a portion is missing. The sample holds roughly 59,000 clones, around 92% seen once. Looked up from germline, CDR1 is MGHDK and CDR2 is SYGVNS. The CDR3 has 15 residues. The ends lost 4 bases at V and 3 bases at J; junction bases unmatched: 7. The clonotype was recovered from a man aged 18 to 30 in good health and CMV-seropositive. V and J are TRBV25-1 and TRBJ1-1; TRBD1 agrees at 8 bases. Sequencing input: PBMCs. The CDR3 protein is CASSAPDRVYTEAFF. In nucleotides, the CDR3 is TGTGCCAGCAGTGCCCCGGACAGGGTTTACACTGAAGCTTTCTTT. The full variable domain, its missing parts supplied by reference TRBV25-1 and TRBJ1-1, is EADIYQTPRYLVIGTGKKITLECSQTMGHDKMYWYQQDPGMELHLIHYSYGVNSTEKGDLSSESTVSRIRTEHFPLTLESARPSHTSQYLCASSAPDRVYTEAFFGQGTRLTVV.